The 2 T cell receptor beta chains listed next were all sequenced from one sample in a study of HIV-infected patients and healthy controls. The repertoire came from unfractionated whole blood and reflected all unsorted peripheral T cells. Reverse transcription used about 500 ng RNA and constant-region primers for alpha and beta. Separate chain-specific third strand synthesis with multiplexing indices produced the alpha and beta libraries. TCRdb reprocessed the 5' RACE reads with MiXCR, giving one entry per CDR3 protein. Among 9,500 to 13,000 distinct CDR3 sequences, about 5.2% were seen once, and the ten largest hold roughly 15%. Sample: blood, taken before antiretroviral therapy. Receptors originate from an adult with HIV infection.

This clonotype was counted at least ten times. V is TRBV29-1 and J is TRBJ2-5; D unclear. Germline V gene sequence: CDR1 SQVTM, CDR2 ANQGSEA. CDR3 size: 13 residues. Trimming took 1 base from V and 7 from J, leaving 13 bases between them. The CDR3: CSVEVPQSRTQYF. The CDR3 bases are TGCAGCGTTGAAGTGCCACAGTCGAGGACCCAGTACTTC. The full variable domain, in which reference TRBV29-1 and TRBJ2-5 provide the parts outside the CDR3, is SAVISQKPSRDICQRGTSLTIQCQVDSQVTMMFWYRQQPGQSLTLIATANQGSEATYESGFVIDKFPISRPNLTFSTLTVSNMSPEDSSIYLCSVEVPQSRTQYFGPGTRLLVL.

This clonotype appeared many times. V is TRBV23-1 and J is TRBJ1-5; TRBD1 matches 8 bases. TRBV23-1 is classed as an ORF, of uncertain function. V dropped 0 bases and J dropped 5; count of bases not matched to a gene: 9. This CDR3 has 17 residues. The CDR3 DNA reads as TGCGCCAGCAGTCAATCGGGGGTGCAGGGGGCGTATCAGCCCCAGCATTTT. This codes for CASSQSGVQGAYQPQHF.